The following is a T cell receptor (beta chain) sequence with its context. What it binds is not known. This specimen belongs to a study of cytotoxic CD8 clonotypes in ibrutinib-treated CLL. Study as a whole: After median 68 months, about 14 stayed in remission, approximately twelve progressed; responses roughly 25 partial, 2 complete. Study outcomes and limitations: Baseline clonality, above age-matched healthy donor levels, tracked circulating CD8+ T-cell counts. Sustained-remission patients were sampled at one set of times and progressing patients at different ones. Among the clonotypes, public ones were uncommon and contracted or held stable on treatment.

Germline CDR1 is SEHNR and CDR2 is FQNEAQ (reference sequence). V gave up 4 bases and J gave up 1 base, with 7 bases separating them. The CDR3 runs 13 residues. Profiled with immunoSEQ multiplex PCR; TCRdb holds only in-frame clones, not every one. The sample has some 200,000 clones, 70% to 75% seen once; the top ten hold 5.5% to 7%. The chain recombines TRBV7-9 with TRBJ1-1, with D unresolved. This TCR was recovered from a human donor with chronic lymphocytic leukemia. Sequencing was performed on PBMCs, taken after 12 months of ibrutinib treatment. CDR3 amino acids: CASSWSENTEAFF. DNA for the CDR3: TGTGCCAGCAGCTGGTCAGAGAACACTGAAGCTTTCTTT.